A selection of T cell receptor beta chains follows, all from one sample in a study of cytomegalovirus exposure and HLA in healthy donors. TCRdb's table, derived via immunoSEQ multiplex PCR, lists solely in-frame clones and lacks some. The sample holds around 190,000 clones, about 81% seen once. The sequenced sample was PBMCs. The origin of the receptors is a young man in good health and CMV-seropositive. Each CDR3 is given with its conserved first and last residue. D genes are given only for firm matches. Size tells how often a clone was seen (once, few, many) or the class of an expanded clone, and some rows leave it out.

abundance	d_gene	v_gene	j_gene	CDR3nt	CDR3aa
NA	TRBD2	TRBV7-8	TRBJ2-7	TGTGCCAGCAGCTTCGTCTCGGGACTAGCGGGGGTGGAGCAGTACTTC	CASSFVSGLAGVEQYF
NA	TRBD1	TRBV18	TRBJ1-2	TGTGCCAGCTCCCCGGACAGGATCTATGGCTACACCTTC	CASSPDRIYGYTF
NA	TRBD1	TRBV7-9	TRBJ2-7	TGTGCCAGCAGCCCGGGACAGAAGCCCTACGAGCAGTACTTC	CASSPGQKPYEQYF
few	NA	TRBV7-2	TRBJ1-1	TGTGCCAGCAGAAGAGGACAGCGCCTTGAAGCTTTCTTT	CASRRGQRLEAFF
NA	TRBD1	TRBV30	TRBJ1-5	TGTGCCTGGAACTATGGACAGGGGAGCTACCAGCCCCAGCATTTT	CAWNYGQGSYQPQHF
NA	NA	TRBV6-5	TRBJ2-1	TGTGCCAGCAGTTACAGCGGGCGGGCCGGCTACAATGAGCAGTTCTTC	CASSYSGRAGYNEQFF
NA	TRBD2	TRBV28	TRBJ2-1	TGTGCCAGCAGTCCCCGGACTAGCGGGAATGAGCAGTTCTTC	CASSPRTSGNEQFF
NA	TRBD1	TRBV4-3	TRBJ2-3	TGCGCCAGCAGCCAAGATGGGACAGGGGACACAGATACGCAGTATTTT	CASSQDGTGDTDTQYF
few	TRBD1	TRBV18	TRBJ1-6	TGTGCCAGCTCACCAACGACAGGGAATAATTCACCCCTCCACTTT	CASSPTTGNNSPLHF
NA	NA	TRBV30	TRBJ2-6	TGTGCCTGGTCAACGACAGGTGAGGGCTCTGGGGCCAACGTCCTGACTTTC	CAWSTTGEGSGANVLTF
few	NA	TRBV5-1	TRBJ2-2	TGCGCCAGCGCAAGCGGAGCGGTGAACACCGGGGAGCTGTTTTTT	CASASGAVNTGELFF
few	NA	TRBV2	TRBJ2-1	TGTGCCAGCAGTCCATACAATGAGCAGTTCTTC	CASSPYNEQFF
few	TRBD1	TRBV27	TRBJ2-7	TGTGCCAGCAGGCCGCCGGGACAGGGTTTCCACGAGCAGTACTTC	CASRPPGQGFHEQYF
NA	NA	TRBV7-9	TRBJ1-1	TGTTCCAGCAGCTCGACTGAAGCTTTCTTT	CSSSSTEAFF